This T cell receptor beta chain appears in the sequencing data of a study of blood T cell repertoires in COVID-19. This CDR3 contains 15 residues. Germline V gene sequence: CDR1 SGDLS, CDR2 YYNGEE. V lost 0 bases and J 3 bases, leaving 12 bases between the germline ends. The repertoire was sequenced with immunoSEQ multiplex PCR; TCRdb's copy has only in-frame clones and lacks some. The table lists 180,000 or so clones, 60% to 85% of them singletons. The sample comprised peripheral blood. The receptor comes from a woman aged 45-65 years with active or convalescent COVID-19. The V and J genes are TRBV9 and TRBJ2-5; D is possibly TRBD2 (6 bases). The CDR3 loop is CASSVGGVMKETQYF. Written as DNA, the CDR3 is TGTGCCAGCAGCGTAGGGGGGGTGATGAAAGAGACCCAGTACTTC.